A selection of T cell receptor beta chains follows, all from one sample in a study of cytomegalovirus exposure and HLA in healthy donors. The table came from immunoSEQ multiplex PCR; TCRdb's copy has only in-frame clones and leaves some out. Of over 110,000 clones in the sample, roughly two thirds are singletons; the top ten hold 1.3%. Specimen: PBMCs. The origin of the receptors is a woman aged 35 to 49 in good health and CMV-seronegative. The CDR3 runs from the conserved cysteine through the conserved F or W. Each record gives: V gene, clone size, J gene, D gene, CDR3 DNA, CDR3 protein. The D gene is left open where the match is weak. Size tells how often a clone was seen (once, few, many) or the class of an expanded clone, and some rows leave it out.

TRBV11-3,.,TRBJ1-1,.,TGTGCCAGCAGTCCAGGGTTCAACACTGAAGCTTTCTTT,CASSPGFNTEAFF
TRBV25-1,.,TRBJ1-1,.,TGTGCCAGCAGTTCCCTGTCCCGCCCGTCTCGGTACGCTTTCTTT,CASSSLSRPSRYAFF
TRBV2,.,TRBJ1-6,TRBD1,TGTGCCAGCAGGGGGACAGGGGGTAAATCACCCCTCCACTTT,CASRGTGGKSPLHF
TRBV2,.,TRBJ1-4,.,TGTGCCAGCACCCTTGGGGGCGGGAAACTGTTTTTT,CASTLGGGKLFF
TRBV11-2,.,TRBJ1-5,TRBD1,TGTGCCAGCAGCCGACCGGGACAGAGCAATCAGCCCCAGCATTTT,CASSRPGQSNQPQHF
TRBV28,.,TRBJ1-1,.,TGTGCCAGCAGTCCAGATGACAGTAAGACTGAAGCTTTCTTT,CASSPDDSKTEAFF
TRBV5-4,.,TRBJ2-7,.,TGTGCCAGCAGCAACCGACTCAACGAGCAGTACTTC,CASSNRLNEQYF
TRBV10-3,.,TRBJ2-2,.,TGTGCCATCAGTGCAGGGACGAACACCGGGGAGCTGTTTTTT,CAISAGTNTGELFF
TRBV27,.,TRBJ2-6,TRBD1,TGTGCCAGCACGGACAGGAACTCTGGGGCCAACGTCCTGACTTTC,CASTDRNSGANVLTF
TRBV5-6,.,TRBJ2-1,.,TGTGCCAGCAGCCCCGGGACACACCTTACGCGGGCGGACAATGAGCAGTTCTTC,CASSPGTHLTRADNEQFF
TRBV28,.,TRBJ1-2,TRBD1,TGTGCCAGCAGTGACTACAGGGGGCTGGGTGGCTACACCTTC,CASSDYRGLGGYTF
TRBV13,.,TRBJ2-7,TRBD1,TGTGCCAGCAGCCCGGTTGGGCAGGGGGCCTACGAGCAGTACTTC,CASSPVGQGAYEQYF
TRBV5-6,.,TRBJ1-1,.,TGTGCCAGCAGCTCAGAACAGAGAATGAACACTGAAGCTTTCTTT,CASSSEQRMNTEAFF
TRBV7-3,.,TRBJ1-6,.,TGTGCCAGCAGCCCTACCCCAGGGAAGGACTCACCCCTCCACTTT,CASSPTPGKDSPLHF
TRBV14,.,TRBJ2-1,.,TGTGCCAGCAGCCGTCGGACGGACTCAAACTATGAGCAGTTCTTC,CASSRRTDSNYEQFF
TRBV29-1,.,TRBJ1-5,TRBD1,TGCAGCGTGATGACCGGAATCAGGGGGCAGCCCCAGCATTTT,CSVMTGIRGQPQHF
TRBV7-9,.,TRBJ1-2,TRBD1,TGTTCCAGCAGCCCAGGACAGGGGGCAGGATCTGTGGGAGGCTACACCTTC,CSSSPGQGAGSVGGYTF
TRBV7-9,.,TRBJ2-1,.,TGTGCCAGCAGCCACCCATCGGTCGCGACAGTCCCATACAATGAGCAGTTCTTC,CASSHPSVATVPYNEQFF
TRBV6-1,few,TRBJ1-5,TRBD1,TGTGCCACCGAAACAGGGGGAGGGCAGCCCCAGCATTTT,CATETGGGQPQHF
TRBV5-1,.,TRBJ2-3,.,TGCGCCAGCAGCCGCAATTACCAAGGGGCGGGGCAAGTGGTAGATACGCAGTATTTT,CASSRNYQGAGQVVDTQYF
TRBV13,.,TRBJ2-3,TRBD1,TGTGCCAGCAGCCGGGACAGGGGAATCACAGATACGCAGTATTTT,CASSRDRGITDTQYF
TRBV13,.,TRBJ2-3,TRBD2,TGTGCCAGCAGCTTAGGGGGACTAGCGAGCACAGATACGCAGTATTTT,CASSLGGLASTDTQYF
TRBV11-2,.,TRBJ1-2,.,TGTGCCAGCAGCTCCCTAAAGCAGGGAAGTGGTTGGGGATATGGCTACACCTTC,CASSSLKQGSGWGYGYTF
TRBV7-9,.,TRBJ1-1,TRBD1,TGTTCCAGCAGCTTAGTGGACAGGGGCGGAGAAGCTTTCTTT,CSSSLVDRGGEAFF
TRBV5-1,.,TRBJ1-4,.,TGCGCCAGCAGCTTGGATGGGCCGCCGGAAAAACTGTTTTTT,CASSLDGPPEKLFF
TRBV27,.,TRBJ2-3,.,TGTGCCAGCAGGATAGCAGGGGGCACAGATACGCAGTATTTT,CASRIAGGTDTQYF
TRBV5-5,.,TRBJ1-1,.,TGTGCCAGCAGCTCCGGACAGACGAACACTGAAGCTTTCTTT,CASSSGQTNTEAFF
TRBV28,few,TRBJ2-3,.,TGTGCCAGCAGCTCTCTAACAGTTAGCACAGATACGCAGTATTTT,CASSSLTVSTDTQYF
TRBV7-6,.,TRBJ1-1,TRBD1,TGTGCCAGCAGCTTAGCCGACAGGGCCAAGGAAGGCACTGAAGCTTTCTTT,CASSLADRAKEGTEAFF
TRBV2,.,TRBJ1-1,.,TGTGCTAGCAGTGAAACTCCCGTTTCTTTCTTT,CASSETPVSFF
TRBV6-1,.,TRBJ1-5,.,TGTACCTCCCAGGGTTGGAACAATCAGCCCCAGCATTTT,CTSQGWNNQPQHF
TRBV6-1,.,TRBJ2-2,.,TGTGCCAGCAGTACTTCTGAGGCTGGCGGGGAGCTGTTTTTT,CASSTSEAGGELFF
TRBV7-9,.,TRBJ2-3,.,TGTGCCAGCAGCCGAAGACAGGAGAGCACAGATACGCAGTATTTT,CASSRRQESTDTQYF
TRBV5-1,.,TRBJ2-3,.,TGCGCCAGCAGCTTGGCCGGGACAGATACGCAGTATTTT,CASSLAGTDTQYF
TRBV5-6,.,TRBJ1-4,.,TGTGCCAGCAGCTGGGGGACAACCGCTGAAAAACTGTTTTTT,CASSWGTTAEKLFF
TRBV27,.,TRBJ1-6,.,TGTGCCAGCCGCTCCGGGGGCGGGGGTTCACCCCTCCACTTT,CASRSGGGGSPLHF
TRBV23-1,.,TRBJ2-7,.,TGCGCCAGCAGTCACCCGGGGGTTACGGTAGTTTGTCTTTACGAGCAGTACTTC,CASSHPGVTVVCLYEQYF
TRBV18,.,TRBJ2-1,.,TGTGCCAGCTCACCTCAGGGGGGCAATGAGCAGTTCTTC,CASSPQGGNEQFF
TRBV6-5,.,TRBJ2-7,.,TGTGCCAGCAGTGCATTAGACAGGCTTTTCTACGAGCAGTACTTC,CASSALDRLFYEQYF
TRBV5-4,.,TRBJ2-5,TRBD2,TGTGCCAGCAGCTCCCCAACTAGCGGGGGCCGAGAGACCCAGTACTTC,CASSSPTSGGRETQYF
TRBV15,.,TRBJ1-2,.,TGTGCCACCAGCAGAGATCGACAGAACAACTATGGCTACACCTTC,CATSRDRQNNYGYTF
TRBV21-1,.,TRBJ2-7,.,TGTGCCAGCAGCGCTTACAGGGGTACTGCAACCCCGCGAGGGTACGAGCAGTACTTC,CASSAYRGTATPRGYEQYF
TRBV6-1,.,TRBJ2-2,.,TGTGCCAGCGCCCGGGGTATAAACACCGGGGAGCTGTTTTTT,CASARGINTGELFF
TRBV2,.,TRBJ2-3,TRBD2,TGTGCCAGCAGTGACTGGCTAGCGGGACCCACAGATACGCAGTATTTT,CASSDWLAGPTDTQYF
TRBV28,.,TRBJ2-3,TRBD2,TGTGCCAGCAGTTCCGCCGGGGGGGCGAGCACAGATACGCAGTATTTT,CASSSAGGASTDTQYF
TRBV9,.,TRBJ1-1,.,TGTGCCAGCAGCCCCCCTGGTAGTTGGAACACTGAAGCTTTCTTT,CASSPPGSWNTEAFF